This T cell receptor (beta chain) was profiled in a study of blood T cell repertoires in COVID-19. Germline assignment: CDR1 LGHNA and CDR2 YNFKEQ. This CDR3 comprises 16 residues. V was pared by 3 bases and J by 4 bases, with 11 bases of the junction left unmatched. The repertoire was sequenced with immunoSEQ multiplex PCR; TCRdb's copy has only in-frame clones and lacks some. The sample lists around 81,000 clones, roughly 80% seen once, with 3.4% in the top ten. Sample: peripheral blood. The chain recombines TRBV4-2 with TRBJ1-2; 7 bases are shared with TRBD1. This TCR came from a man in his fifties with acute or convalescent COVID-19. CDR3 protein: CASSHDLRDRAYGYTF. CDR3 coding DNA: TGTGCCAGCAGCCACGACCTCCGGGACAGAGCCTATGGCTACACCTTC.